The entry below describes one T cell receptor beta chain. What it binds is not known. The junction does not match germline at one end; this may be a read error. Investigators took RNA and DNA out together from approximately 22-30 mg of unsorted bulk tissue. Patients were treatment-naive with chronic HBV infection. Sampling was performed at five separate regions of each tumor. The sample comes from a study of tumor-infiltrating lymphocytes in primary liver carcinoma. Study observations and caveats: Tumor region pairs shared more overlap than did tumor-adjacent and tumor-blood pairs. Compared with blood, tumor repertoires held significantly more in their top 250 clones.

The CDR3 is 13 residues long. Per germline, CDR1 SGHNT and CDR2 YYREEE (reference sequence). Using a constant-region primer together with ProtoScript II reverse transcriptase, TCR beta cDNA was made from about 500 ng of total RNA. Generation of the TCR beta libraries relied on three nested multiplex PCR rounds using slightly modified ARM-PCR. Amplification in the first two PCR rounds was performed using TRBV1-TRBV30 forward primers and a C-beta reverse primer for 9 to 11 cycles each. TCRdb processed the multiplex PCR reads anew with MiXCR; each CDR3 protein has one entry. This table has roughly 200,000 distinct CDR3 sequences, 85% appearing once.

This sequence was found in a man in his forties with primary liver carcinoma and hepatitis B virus infection. The specimen was tumor tissue from primary liver carcinoma. The J gene is TRBJ2-7, the V gene TRBV5-4; D is possibly TRBD1 or TRBD2 (5 bases each). CDR3 nucleotides: TGTGCCATCAGCGGACACGGCTCCTACGAGCAGTACTTC. Its protein product is CAISGHGSYEQYF.